This TCR beta chain is from a study of identifying expanded T cells in peripheral blood (dated by TCRdb to between 2018 and 2020). As for the study more broadly: Technical replicates were generated by sequencing separate aliquots of the same genomic DNA pool, with four replicates compared pairwise.

Comments on this clone: Which antigen it targets is not known. There are no base qualities to consult, and no much larger clone falls within one base.

No immune events, such as infections, were documented for the healthy donors during the collection period. Healthy-donor blood repertoires served as a training cohort to calibrate time-dependent variance in a beta-binomial model of T-cell clone differential abundance. The training cohort comprised approximately 10 healthy donors, 3 female and 7 male. Donor ages ranged from about 29 to 70 years, with an average of around 43 years. Obtained from a commercial supplier, whole blood was collected from each healthy donor at three time points set two to three weeks apart. For immunosequencing, genomic DNA was extracted from unsorted whole blood. TCRbeta CDR3 regions were profiled with the immunoSEQ Assay using bias-controlled multiplex PCR amplification of genomic DNA. The authors' analysis ran thus. The absolute abundance of each unique TCRbeta CDR3 region was quantified after sequences were collapsed and filtered. Differential abundance was assessed using a binomial (Fisher-equivalent) model and a beta-binomial model in which time-dependent variance fitted from healthy donors was added. Clones with fewer than 5 combined templates were excluded, and clones with Benjamini-Hochberg FDR below 0.01 were called differentially abundant. In the beta-binomial model, variance was expressed as a function of the total template count across the two samples, in the form v = (b*log(k)+a)^2. TCRdb stores this immuneACCESS table with in-frame sequences only. Part of the clones is absent; in the studies checked, under half of the shortfall reflects unresolved V genes, and no reason is known for the rest. V, J and clone size are those of that table, while D and trimming were read from the DNA. For this sample the table gives around 100,000 clones, of which more than 85% were detected only once. Roughly 15% of the sample is in the top ten clones.

What the authors observed across the whole study: Across all healthy-donor time intervals, the beta-binomial model significantly lowered both the number of clones called differentially abundant and the false-positive rate. Around 1.2 differentially abundant clones were flagged by the binomial model between technical replicates, whereas about 15 and 18 were flagged over approximately two weeks and four weeks, respectively. Across all healthy donors, variance in clone template counts between roughly two-week samples was found to increase significantly with total template count. It was expected by the authors that biological variance in healthy repertoires might increase further over much longer intervals, such as months to years.

V gives up 2 bases and J gives up 2 bases, and the segment between their germline ends measures 12 bases. Sequences SEHNR (CDR1) and FQNEAQ (CDR2) are obtained from the germline V gene (reference sequence). From cysteine to phenylalanine, the CDR3 is 15 amino acids long. Only the CDR3 portion is preserved as DNA: 45 bases, with reading frame beginning at the first base. Recombination connected TRBV7-9 to TRBJ2-5, with a tentative D gene TRBD1 over 5 matching bases. The TCR sequence derives from a person aged 18 to 75 in good health. Sequencing input: blood. The CDR3 region reads CASSLMVAGQETQYF. The DNA is TGTGCCAGCAGCTTAATGGTGGCAGGGCAAGAGACCCAGTACTTC.